This is a list of T cell receptor beta chains from one sample in a study of T cells in localized non-small cell lung cancer. Libraries were prepared by immunoSEQ multiplex PCR; TCRdb keeps only in-frame clonotypes and omits some of them. The data hold 7,000 to 8,500 clones, with 55% to 75% observed a single time. The starting material was lymph node tissue, obtained before any cancer treatment. Receptor source: a male donor at least 60 years old with stage I squamous cell lung carcinoma. Each CDR3 is given with its conserved first and last residue. A D gene is named only where the DNA matches it firmly. Not all rows give a size; the values are once, few, many and, for expanded clones, a class.

D	size	length	V	CDR3
NA	NA	15	TRBV19	CASRQGEYPNYGYTF
NA	NA	15	TRBV11-3	CASSLAGPNTGELFF
TRBD1	NA	14	TRBV6-8	CAGQGSGSNTEAFF
NA	NA	13	TRBV7-2	CASSLRGGEKLFF
TRBD2	once	14	TRBV11-3	CASSSGGLYNEQFF
NA	NA	13	TRBV23-1	CAFGRGRGNEQFF
NA	NA	16	TRBV18	CASSPPIGVANEKLFF
NA	NA	13	TRBV19	CASSMGGGEKLFF
TRBD2	NA	16	TRBV11-3	CASSPRLAGGGETQYF
NA	NA	11	TRBV30	CAWSVGGRLFF
NA	NA	15	TRBV5-1	CASSSDGSQIPEAFF
TRBD1	NA	16	TRBV5-1	CASSPTRDRGSETQYF
TRBD1	few	15	TRBV6-8	CASRKPGQGAYVYTF
TRBD1	NA	15	TRBV11-3	CASSLPGQGNNEQFF
NA	few	14	TRBV11-3	CASSSPTVNTEAFF
NA	once	14	TRBV5-1	CASSLAGVGTEAFF
NA	NA	14	TRBV28	CASSLFGGGTEAFF
NA	NA	14	TRBV18	CASSPPVLVGEQFF
NA	once	18	TRBV1	CASSQQDLAGASYNEQFF